This passage covers 31 T cell receptor beta chains from one sample sequenced in a study of T cell repertoires in cytomegalovirus infection. TCRdb re-derived calls from the reads in MiXCR, one entry per CDR3 protein. The top ten clones hold roughly 8% of a sample with fewer than 700,000 distinct CDR3 sequences, 20% to 25% of them seen once. Sequenced sample: CD8+ T cells from PBMCs. These receptor sequences come from a human donor in good health (CMV status not recorded). Some clones in this sample may be carry-over from other donors' samples.

This clonotype was seen many times. V and J are TRBV7-9 and TRBJ2-7; the D gene is possibly TRBD2 (6 bases). The CDR3 spans 15 residues. V shed 0 bases and J shed 6 bases, with 15 bases lying between them. The germline CDR1 and CDR2 sequences are SEHNR and FQNEAQ (reference sequence). CDR3 coding DNA: TGTGCCAGCAGCTTAGCGGTCACGGGAGCCAGCGAGCAGTACGTC. Its protein product is CASSLAVTGASEQYV.

This chain connects TRBV7-6 to TRBJ1-2; 8 nucleotides line up with TRBD1. Looked up from germline, CDR1 is SGHVS and CDR2 is FNYEAQ. The CDR3 is made up of 15 amino acids. With V trimmed by 5 bases and J by 3 bases, 8 bases remained unmatched. The CDR3 DNA reads as TGTGCCAGCAGCGCCGGGACAGGATCCTACTATGGCTACACCTTC. As protein: CASSAGTGSYYGYTF.

This clonotype was seen only a few times. The rearrangement joins TRBV10-3 to TRBJ1-1; 9 bases line up with TRBD1. With V trimmed by 2 bases and J by 0 bases, 4 bases remained unmatched. Germline values: CDR1 ENHRY, CDR2 SYGVKD. The CDR3 length is 16 residues. CDR3 DNA sequence: TGTGCCATCAGTGAGCCGGGACAGGGTGTGAACACTGAAGCTTTCTTT. It translates to CAISEPGQGVNTEAFF.

Details on this clonotype: Given a much more abundant clone one base away, this may be a read error. This sequence joins TRBV20-1 and TRBJ1-1; possible D gene TRBD1, 5 bases. Germline V CDR1 and CDR2: DFQATT, SNEGSKA (reference sequence). The CDR3 loop spans 14 amino acids. CDR3: CRARSIPGPTEAFF. The CDR3 bases are TGCAGAGCTAGATCTATCCCGGGACCCACTGAAGCTTTCTTT.

This clonotype was seen many times. The J gene is TRBJ2-2, the V gene TRBV7-9; TRBD2 might be the D (5 bases). V shed 5 bases and J shed 0 bases, with 16 bases lying between them. Germline CDR1 and CDR2: SEHNR and FQNEAQ (reference sequence). The CDR3 sequence is 17 residues long. CDR3 sequence: CASSLPVTGTNTGELFF. Here the CDR3 DNA reads TGTGCCAGCAGCCTCCCCGTAACGGGAACGAACACCGGGGAGCTGTTTTTT.

This clonotype came up a few times. The chain is built from TRBV7-9 and TRBJ1-3; TRBD1 aligns across 8 bases. Germline CDR1 SEHNR, CDR2 FQNEAQ (reference sequence). V gave up 5 bases and J gave up 0 bases; unmatched junction bases: 9. This CDR3 is built from 17 residues. Here the CDR3 reads CASSIIGQGSSGNTIYF. The CDR3 bases are TGTGCCAGCAGCATAATCGGACAGGGTTCCTCTGGAAACACCATATATTTT.

As concerns this clonotype: A read error is possible here, since a much larger clone lies one base away. The rearrangement uses TRBV7-9 and TRBJ2-7; 8 bases line up with TRBD2. Per germline, CDR1 SEHNR and CDR2 FQNEAQ (reference sequence). The CDR3 totals 14 residues. Here the CDR3 reads CVSSPAGEGYEQYF. In DNA, the CDR3 is TGTGTCAGCAGCCCAGCGGGGGAGGGCTACGAGCAGTACTTC. The full variable domain, rest sourced from reference TRBV7-9 and TRBJ2-7, is DTGVSQNPRHKITKRGQNVTFRCDPISEHNRLYWYRQTLGQGPEFLTYFQNEAQLEKSRLLSDRFSAERPKGSFSTLEIQRTEQGDSAMYLCVSSPAGEGYEQYFGPGTRLTVT.

About this clonotype: A read error may be the cause here, since a much bigger clone is one base away. The chain uses TRBV12-3 or TRBV12-4 and TRBJ2-1; the D gene could be TRBD1 or TRBD2 (5 bases each). CDR3 length: 15 amino acids. The CDR3 DNA reads TGTGCCAGCACCCTGAGGGGCAGCTCCTGCAATGAGCAGTTCTTC. It translates to CASTLRGSSCNEQFF.

V and J are TRBV28 and TRBJ2-2; 8 nucleotides agree with TRBD1. The V gene end was trimmed by 7 bases and the J gene end by 4 bases; junction bases not matched to a gene: 17. Germline CDR1 MDHEN, CDR2 SYDVKM. This CDR3 is 18 amino acids long. This chain's CDR3 is CASTPRGWTGRGTGELFF. The CDR3, as DNA: TGTGCCAGCACCCCCCGAGGGTGGACAGGGCGAGGCACCGGGGAGCTGTTTTTT.

This clonotype was seen repeatedly, ten times or more. This rearrangement joins TRBV7-8 to TRBJ1-1, with 9 bases lining up with TRBD1. The length of the CDR3 is 15 residues. Unmatched junction bases numbered 6, after V lost 3 bases and J lost 4 bases. The germline gives CDR1 SGHVS, CDR2 FQNEAQ. The CDR3 nucleotides read TGTGCCAGCAGCTTCTCCGGGACAGGGATCACTGAAGCTTTCTTT. This gives the protein CASSFSGTGITEAFF.

The sample holds many counts of this clonotype. The chain joins TRBV7-2 to TRBJ1-5; D is unclear. The V end was cut by 1 base, the J end by 1 base, with 8 bases between. The germline V gene encodes CDR1 SGHTA and CDR2 FQGNSA. The CDR3 has 15 residues. The CDR3 DNA reads as TGTGCCAGCAGCTTAGAGCCGATGAGCAATCAGCCCCAGCATTTT. Translation gives CASSLEPMSNQPQHF.

This clonotype was seen many times. The V call is TRBV28, the J call TRBJ2-3; maybe TRBD1 (7 bases). The V gene's germline CDR1 is MDHEN and CDR2 SYDVKM. V lost 7 bases and J lost 0, with 14 bases in between. This CDR3 region has 15 residues. The DNA for the CDR3 is TGTGCCAGCATCCCAGGGGGGTACAGCACAGATACGCAGTATTTT. Residues: CASIPGGYSTDTQYF.

The genes are TRBV7-9 and TRBJ2-7; the match to TRBD1 covers 12 bases. This CDR3 region has 15 residues. The V gene's germline CDR1 is SEHNR and CDR2 FQNEAQ (reference sequence). J gave up 5 bases and V 5 bases, and 7 bases lay outside the gene matches. Written as DNA, the CDR3 is TGTGCCAGCAGCCCGGCGGGGACAGGGGGCGACGAGCAGTACGTC. This codes for CASSPAGTGGDEQYV.

This clonotype was seen only a few times. The V and J genes are TRBV7-9 and TRBJ2-3, with 9 bases lining up with TRBD2. CDR1 and CDR2 (germline): SEHNR, FQNEAQ (reference sequence). Unmatched junction bases numbered 10, after V lost 5 bases and J lost 7 bases. The CDR3 has 15 amino acids. CDR3 nucleotide sequence: TGTGCCAGCAGCCCCCAGCGGGGGGACACTAATACGCAGTATTTT. This encodes CASSPQRGDTNTQYF.

This rearrangement joins TRBV9 to TRBJ2-2, with D possibly TRBD1 on 6 matching bases. Germline CDR1 reads SGDLS; CDR2 reads YYNGEE. V dropped 6 bases and J dropped 6 bases, with 15 bases sitting between them. The CDR3 spans 14 residues. For the CDR3, the DNA is TGTGCCAGCACCTCAACAGGGAATGCCGGGGAGCTGTTTTTT. Encoded protein: CASTSTGNAGELFF.

This clonotype has a handful of counts. The V gene is TRBV28, the J gene TRBJ1-2; 7 bases line up with TRBD1. Germline values: CDR1 MDHEN, CDR2 SYDVKM. The V segment lost 6 bases and the J segment 4 bases; nucleotides outside the gene matches: 20. CDR3 length: 18 amino acids. The DNA of the CDR3 is TGTGCCAGCAGGCCAAACCTCTCCCGACAGGGCCTTGCCTATGGCTACACCTTC. Translation gives CASRPNLSRQGLAYGYTF.

This clonotype was recorded at least ten times. The rearrangement joins TRBV7-9 to TRBJ2-1; D call uncertain. The germline V and J ends were trimmed by 4 bases and 10 bases, with 5 bases remaining between them. CDR1 and CDR2 (germline): SEHNR, FQNEAQ (reference sequence). There are 10 residues in the CDR3. CDR3 in DNA: TGTGCCAGCAGCTCGCCAGAGCAGTTCTTC. Amino acid sequence: CASSSPEQFF.

This clonotype occurred many times. The chain recombines TRBV7-6 with TRBJ2-7, with 8 bases lining up with TRBD1. Germline CDR1 is SGHVS and CDR2 is FNYEAQ. The CDR3 is 15 amino acids. Trimming took 5 bases from V and 3 from J; bases not matched to a gene: 9. CDR3 protein: CASSQPGQDIYEQYV. The CDR3 nucleotides are TGTGCCAGCAGCCAACCGGGACAGGACATCTACGAGCAGTACGTC.

A word on this clonotype: Since no conserved phenylalanine or tryptophan closes the CDR3, a read error is the likely cause. The V call is TRBV15, the J call TRBJ2-2; TRBD1 aligns across 8 bases. Germline trimming cut 4 bases from V and 6 bases from J; bases unmatched to any gene: 4. This CDR3 region has 14 residues. Per germline, CDR1 LNHNV and CDR2 YYDKDF (reference sequence). The CDR3 nucleotides read TGTGCCACCAGCACAAGGACAGGGCCCGGGGAGCTGTTTTCT. Its protein is CATSTRTGPGELFS.

CDR3 sequence reads: CASSNRDREWNSNQPQHF. CDR3 DNA sequence: TGTGCCAGCAGTAACCGGGACAGGGAATGGAATAGCAATCAGCCCCAGCATTTT. The chain carries TRBV6-6 and TRBJ1-5; 9 positions agree with TRBD1. The CDR3 totals 18 residues. Germline lookup yields CDR1 MNHNY and CDR2 SVGAGI (reference sequence). Trimming at V came to 5 bases and at J to 0 bases, leaving 11 bases not matched to a gene.

There are a few counts of this clonotype. The rearrangement links TRBV25-1 to TRBJ2-1, with 9 bases that match TRBD2. After removal of 5 bases from V and 3 bases from J, the junction contained 8 bases not matched to a gene. From germline, CDR1 is MGHDK and CDR2 SYGVNS. CDR3 length: 16 residues. CDR3 nucleotide sequence: TGTGCCAGCAGTCCAATAGCGGGGGCGATCTACAATGAGCAGTTCTTC. Translating gives CASSPIAGAIYNEQFF.

This clonotype has only a few counts. The chain recombines TRBV20-1 with TRBJ2-2; 10 bases map to TRBD1. V shed 1 base and J 5 bases; nucleotides not matched to a gene: 7. The germline V gene has CDR1 DFQATT and CDR2 SNEGSKA (reference sequence). This CDR3 is built from 16 residues. The DNA for the CDR3 is TGCAGTGCTAGAGCACCGGGGACAGGGGATACCGGGGAGCTGTTTTTT. This gives the protein CSARAPGTGDTGELFF.

There are many counts of this clonotype. This chain connects TRBV7-9 to TRBJ2-1; no reliable D call. CDR3 length: 11 residues. The germline V gene encodes CDR1 SEHNR and CDR2 FQNEAQ (reference sequence). Trimming pared 4 bases from V and 5 bases from J, leaving 3 bases between. The CDR3 sequence is CASSYDNEQFF. The CDR3 DNA follows: TGTGCCAGCAGCTACGACAATGAGCAGTTCTTC.

The chain carries TRBV29-1 and TRBJ2-7, with TRBD1 matching over 12 bases. This CDR3 is 13 amino acids long. Germline V CDR1 and CDR2: SQVTM, ANQGSEA. Here the CDR3 reads CRVGGQGAAEQYV. CDR3 DNA: TGCCGCGTTGGGGGACAGGGGGCGGCCGAGCAGTACGTC.

The chain recombines TRBV20-1 with TRBJ1-2, with D maybe TRBD1 (5 bases). Deletions cut 1 base from V and 2 bases from J, with 17 bases between. This CDR3 comprises 16 residues. CDR1 is DFQATT, CDR2 SNEGSKA, per germline (reference sequence). CDR3 sequence: CSARGRQGRTNYGYTF. CDR3 in DNA: TGCAGTGCTAGAGGTAGGCAGGGACGGACGAACTATGGCTACACCTTC.

This chain connects TRBV4-1 to TRBJ2-1, with 7 bases aligning to TRBD1. The CDR3 loop spans 11 amino acids. J was trimmed by 14 bases and V by 3 bases; bases with no gene match: 4. The germline V gene has CDR1 MGHRA and CDR2 YSYEKL. The CDR3 bases are TGCGCCAGCAGCCACGGACAGGTTGAGTTCTTC. This translates into CASSHGQVEFF.

This clonotype came up many times. The V and J genes are TRBV7-9 and TRBJ2-2; 10 bases align to TRBD2. CDR3 length equals 16 residues. The V and J ends lost 5 bases and 1 base, in that order; junction bases with no gene match: 4. Germline assignment: CDR1 SEHNR and CDR2 FQNEAQ (reference sequence). The chain's CDR3 is CASSPLAGVNTGELFF. The CDR3 DNA is TGTGCCAGCAGCCCCCTAGCGGGGGTGAACACCGGGGAGCTGTTTTTT.

The chain recombines TRBV6-2 or TRBV6-3 with TRBJ2-1; unclear D gene. V was trimmed by 6 bases and J by 9 bases, leaving 6 bases between them. Germline assignment: CDR1 MNHEY and CDR2 SVGEGT. This CDR3 is built from 10 residues. CDR3 nucleotide sequence: TGTGCCAGCAGCGCCGTTGAGCAGTTCTTC. As protein: CASSAVEQFF.

This clonotype was found a few times. CDR3 in DNA: TGTGCCAGTACTAACCGGGGTGGGGGACTAGCGCCCGCAGATACGCAGTATTTT. Translation gives CASTNRGGGLAPADTQYF. This chain connects TRBV12-3 or TRBV12-4 to TRBJ2-3, with 10 bases aligning to TRBD2. V shed 9 bases, J shed 4 bases, and the junction held 19 bases outside the gene matches. The CDR3 has 18 residues.

This clonotype has at least ten counts. This rearrangement joins TRBV7-6 to TRBJ2-2; possible D gene TRBD2, 6 bases. Germline V gene sequence: CDR1 SGHVS, CDR2 FNYEAQ. The CDR3 is 16 residues long. Trimming cost V 5 bases and J 4 bases, with 17 bases left between them. CDR3 residues: CASSGRDSRPTGELFF. As DNA, the CDR3 is TGTGCCAGCAGCGGCCGGGACTCCCGGCCCACCGGGGAGCTGTTTTTT.

V gene TRBV29-1 combines with J gene TRBJ1-1; D ambiguous. CDR1 and CDR2 (germline): SQVTM, ANQGSEA. The CDR3 runs 13 residues. Trimming removed 1 base from V and 6 bases from J, with 12 bases in between. The CDR3 DNA reads as TGCAGCGTTGAAGCGGAAGATGTTCCTGAAGCTTTCTTT. Translated: CSVEAEDVPEAFF.